Following are 4 T cell receptor beta chains from one sample sequenced in a study of blood T cells in healthy people across ages. A second about 7 to 11 cycle PCR used barcoded and J-beta primers. TCRdb reanalysed the 5' RACE reads using MiXCR and keeps one entry per CDR3 protein. This table has some 1.8 million distinct CDR3 sequences, about two fifths appearing once. The sequenced sample was blood. Every receptor here comes from a human donor in good health.

The chain employs TRBV15 and TRBJ2-6; D is unresolved. This CDR3 comprises 14 residues. Trimming removed 5 bases from V and 4 bases from J, with 9 bases in between. Germline V gene lookup returns CDR1 LNHNV and CDR2 YYDKDF (reference sequence). CDR3 nucleotide sequence: TGTGCCACCAGCCCCCTGCGGGGGGCCAACGTCCTGACTTTC. Its translation is CATSPLRGANVLTF.

This clonotype was observed a handful of times. The rearrangement links TRBV11-2 to TRBJ1-4; 12 bases map to TRBD1. The length of the CDR3 is 17 residues. Unmatched junction bases numbered 13, after V lost 6 bases and J lost 8 bases. Germline V gene lookup returns CDR1 SGHAT and CDR2 FQNNGV. CDR3 sequence reads: CASRNPGQGAKGEKLFF. Here the CDR3 DNA reads TGTGCCAGCAGGAACCCGGGACAGGGGGCGAAGGGGGAAAAACTGTTTTTT. Variable domain in full (rest from reference TRBV11-2 and TRBJ1-4): EAGVAQSPRYKIIEKRQSVAFWCNPISGHATLYWYQQILGQGPKLLIQFQNNGVVDDSQLPKDRFSAERLKGVDSTLKIQPAKLEDSAVYLCASRNPGQGAKGEKLFFGSGTQLSVL.

This clonotype appeared many times. At one of its ends the junction is not consistent with the germline gene, which may arise from a read error. The V and J genes are TRBV20-1 and TRBJ2-7; 8 bases line up with TRBD2. The germline V gene encodes CDR1 DFQATT and CDR2 SNEGSKA (reference sequence). This CDR3 contains 15 residues. The CDR3 nucleotides are TGCAGTGCTGGAGATCGGACTAGCCTATCCTACGAGCAGTACTTC. This translates into CSAGDRTSLSYEQYF.

The genes are TRBV28 and TRBJ2-7; TRBD1 matches at 7 bases. J lost 2 bases, V lost 5 bases, and 12 bases had no gene match. Germline CDR1 is MDHEN and CDR2 is SYDVKM. The CDR3 length is 16 residues. In nucleotides, the CDR3 is TGTGCCAGCAGTCCGCGACAGGGTATAATCCCCTACGAGCAGTACTTC. This encodes CASSPRQGIIPYEQYF.